This TCR beta chain was sequenced for a study of shared clonotypes between healthy human individuals. The assay was immunoSEQ multiplex PCR, and TCRdb's table has in-frame clones only and misses some. The table has 2 million to 2.5 million clones, just under 95% seen once. Germline CDR1 and CDR2: MDHEN and SYDVKM. V was trimmed by 5 bases and J by 7 bases, leaving 12 bases between them. The CDR3 has 14 residues. This receptor was obtained from a man aged 18 to 30 in good health. Some clones in this sample may be carry-over from other donors' samples. Sequencing used naive CD4+ T cells from PBMCs. As to subset: CD45RA+ positively selected. This rearrangement joins TRBV28 to TRBJ1-6; D uncertain. In DNA, the CDR3 is TGTGCCAGCAGTACCGACAAGGGCAATTCACCCCTCCACTTT. Amino acid sequence: CASSTDKGNSPLHF.